Below, 12 T cell receptor beta chains from the same sample are listed, as sequenced in a study of T cells in women clearing cervical HPV infection. The method was immunoSEQ multiplex PCR; TCRdb's version includes in-frame clones alone and lacks a portion of them. This specimen shows about 34,000 clones; the ten leading clones hold approximately 1.5%. The sequencing input was blood buffy coat. The receptors originated from a woman aged 18-70 years with a cervical HPV16 infection that either progressed to CIN3+ or cleared (not recorded which).

Turning to this clone: The read is 3 residues too short to cover the CDR3 end, so that end is filled in from the germline J gene. The rearrangement joins TRBV7-2 to TRBJ2-2, with D uncertain. Germline loops: CDR1 SGHTA, CDR2 FQGNSA. This CDR3 is 13 amino acids long. V gave up 2 bases and J gave up 6 bases, with 7 bases separating them. The CDR3 DNA, read in part, is TGTGCCAGCAGCTTATGGGCCTCCGGGGAG. Encoded protein: CASSLWASGE. The entire CDR3 is CASSLWASGELFF.

In regard to this clone: The read comes to an end 3 residues before the CDR3 does, leaving the germline J gene to fill in the end. J is TRBJ1-2 and V is TRBV6-2 or TRBV6-3; 8 bases agree with TRBD1. The CDR3 has 12 residues. CDR1 is MNHEY, CDR2 SVGEGT, per germline. CDR3 sequence: CASSQGQDGYTF. The DNA read from the CDR3 is TGTGCCAGCAGTCAGGGACAGGACGGC.

Regarding this clone: The sequenced fragment ends 3 residues before the CDR3 boundary, so the rest is inferred from the germline J gene. The V gene is TRBV20-1, the J gene TRBJ2-7; D unclear. CDR1 is DFQATT, CDR2 SNEGSKA, per germline (reference sequence). With 0 bases removed from V and 1 base from J, the gap between germline ends came to 10 bases. The CDR3 loop spans 14 amino acids. CDR3: CSARDAQWSYEQYF. The CDR3 DNA, read in part, is TGCAGTGCTAGAGATGCACAGTGGTCCTACGAG.

About this clone itself: The DNA ends 3 residues before the CDR3 does, and the rest of the CDR3 is filled in from the germline J gene. Other nucleotide sequences in the sample specify the same CDR3. The chain has TRBV7-9 and TRBJ1-3, with D maybe TRBD1 (6 bases). Germline V CDR1 and CDR2: SEHNR, FQNEAQ (reference sequence). V was clipped by 7 bases and J by 4 bases, with 11 bases between them. The CDR3 has 13 residues. CDR3 DNA, as far as it was read: TGTGCCAGCACGACAGGCCAAGGAAACACC. This translates into CASTTGQGNT. The entire CDR3 reads CASTTGQGNTIYF.

As concerns this clone: The CDR3 end is not reached by the read, which stops 3 residues before it; the germline J gene fills it in. The chain has TRBV19 and TRBJ1-2, with 8 bases aligning to TRBD1. This CDR3 comprises 15 residues. J was trimmed by 2 bases and V by 6 bases; bases with no gene match: 8. In germline, CDR1 is LNHDA, CDR2 SQIVND (reference sequence). CDR3 DNA, as far as it was read: TGTGCCAGTAGGCGCACGGACAGGGTGAACTATGGC. Its translation is CASRRTDRVNYG. The full CDR3 is CASRRTDRVNYGYTF.

As for this clone: One end of the junction fails to match germline, which may point to a read error. The read terminates 3 residues ahead of where the CDR3 ends, so the germline J gene completes it. The chain couples TRBV11-2 to TRBJ2-3; 7 bases agree with TRBD1. Per germline, CDR1 SGHAT and CDR2 FQNNGV. The CDR3 has 14 residues. The CDR3 here is CASSFSTGPETQYF. The CDR3 bases that were read are TGTGCCAGCAGCTTCTCGACAGGGCCAGAGACG.

Notes on this clone: The read falls 3 residues short of the CDR3 end, and the missing part is taken from the germline J gene. The chain combines TRBV10-2 with TRBJ1-2; TRBD1 agrees at 7 bases. V lost 2 bases, J lost 4 bases, and 1 base stayed unmatched. Germline V lookup: CDR1 WSHSY, CDR2 SAAADI. This CDR3 region has 13 residues. CDR3 protein: CASSEQGGYGYTF. The covered CDR3 bases are TGCGCCAGCAGTGAGCAGGGGGGCTATGGC.

As regards this clone: The CDR3 end lies 3 residues beyond the end of the read and is filled in from the germline J gene. V is TRBV29-1 and J is TRBJ1-2, with TRBD1 matching over 7 bases. CDR1 is SQVTM and CDR2 is ANQGSEA in the germline V gene. This CDR3 has 13 residues. The J segment lost 4 bases and the V segment lost 7 bases, leaving 9 bases of the junction unmatched. The CDR3 region is CSARSGTVYGYTF. Incomplete CDR3 DNA: TGCAGCGCCAGGAGCGGGACAGTCTATGGC. The whole variable domain, filled in from reference TRBV29-1 and TRBJ1-2, reads SAVISQKPSRDICQRGTSLTIQCQVDSQVTMMFWYRQQPGQSLTLIATANQGSEATYESGFVIDKFPISRPNLTFSTLTVSNMSPEDSSIYLCSARSGTVYGYTFGSGTRLTVV.

To note about this clone: The CDR3 extends 3 residues past the end of the read, so its final part is completed from the germline J gene. The chain employs TRBV19 and TRBJ1-5; TRBD1 aligns across 8 bases. The germline V gene has CDR1 LNHDA and CDR2 SQIVND (reference sequence). This CDR3 is 15 amino acids long. V shed 7 bases and J 8 bases; nucleotides not matched to a gene: 13. CDR3: CASTPGQAVREPQHF. The covered CDR3 bases are TGTGCCAGTACTCCGGGACAGGCCGTGAGGGAGCCC.

On this clone: The read gets to within 3 residues of the CDR3 end, and the germline J gene fills in the rest. This chain joins TRBV6-1 and TRBJ2-3, with D unclear. This CDR3 spans 12 amino acids. With 3 bases removed from V and 8 bases from J, the gap between germline ends came to 9 bases. Germline V gene data show CDR1 as MNHNS and CDR2 as SASEGT. The covered CDR3 bases are TGTGCCAGCAGTGAGGCCACACCTACG. It specifies CASSEATPT. The CDR3, in full, reads CASSEATPTQYF.

As for this clone: The read comes to an end 3 residues before the CDR3 does, leaving the germline J gene to fill in the end. The chain employs TRBV5-6 and TRBJ2-5; 8 positions agree with TRBD2. Germline values: CDR1 SGHDT, CDR2 YYEEEE. J lost 3 bases, V lost 2 bases, and 0 bases had no gene match. There are 13 residues in the CDR3. The CDR3 sequence is CASSFGGEETQYF. CDR3 DNA (partial): TGTGCCAGCAGCTTCGGGGGGGAAGAGACC.

Of note for this clone: The read gets to within 3 residues of the CDR3 end, and the germline J gene fills in the rest. V gene TRBV11-2 combines with J gene TRBJ2-5; TRBD1 aligns across 10 bases. Looked up from germline, CDR1 is SGHAT and CDR2 is FQNNGV. V lost 2 bases to trimming and J lost 5 bases; unmatched junction nucleotides: 5. CDR3 size: 15 residues. CDR3 sequence reads: CASSLPTGGAETQYF. The covered CDR3 bases are TGTGCCAGCAGCTTACCGACAGGGGGCGCGGAGACC.